This T cell receptor beta chain appears in the sequencing data of a study of T cell repertoires in cytomegalovirus infection. Whole-study context: CMV infection and matching HLA type were both indicated by public TCR beta signatures.

Study results and caveats: Dominating the ex vivo response were HLA-C-restricted CMV-specific TCR beta clonotypes. The cumulative frequency of public TCR beta families distinguished individuals who carried CMV together with the relevant HLA.

Each CDR3 protein gets one entry after TCRdb re-called the reads with MiXCR. The repertoire has nearly 450,000 distinct CDR3 sequences, 31% of them found once; the top ten carry roughly an eighth. Note on this clonotype: What it recognizes is unknown.

The sequence was collected from a human donor in good health (CMV status not recorded). Some clones in this sample may be carry-over from other donors' samples. The sequenced sample consisted of PBMCs.

DNA for the CDR3: TGTGCCAGCAGCGGTCCCGGGAGCGATGAAAAACTGTTTTTT. Its protein product is CASSGPGSDEKLFF. The J gene is TRBJ1-4, the V gene TRBV4-2; D not resolved. V lost 5 bases and J 6 bases, leaving 13 bases between the germline ends. The CDR3 has 14 residues. Germline CDR1 and CDR2: LGHNA and YNFKEQ.